Shown below are 2 T cell receptor beta chains from a single sample sequenced in a study of T cells of healthy individuals. TCRdb reanalysed the 5' RACE reads using MiXCR and keeps one entry per CDR3 protein. The sample has about 96,000 distinct CDR3 sequences; roughly 18% are singletons. These receptor sequences come from a human donor in good health.

This clonotype was seen a handful of times. The rearrangement uses TRBV28 and TRBJ2-3; TRBD2 is a possible D gene (5 bases). The V gene lost 5 bases and the J gene lost 0 bases, with 9 bases spanning the gap. Germline V gives CDR1 MDHEN, CDR2 SYDVKM. The CDR3 loop spans 14 amino acids. CDR3 region: CASSPRTSTDTQYF. The CDR3 coding sequence is TGTGCCAGCAGTCCTAGGACTAGCACAGATACGCAGTATTTT.

This clonotype was observed a few times. The J gene is TRBJ2-7, the V gene TRBV5-1; 9 bases map to TRBD1. Germline CDR1 is SGHRS and CDR2 is YFSETQ. The CDR3 contains 15 residues. The trim removed 4 bases at V and 3 bases at J, leaving 8 bases unmatched. The CDR3 bases are TGCGCCAGCAGCGAAGTTGGGACAGGGTACTACGAGCAGTACTTC. Its protein product is CASSEVGTGYYEQYF.